A selection of T cell receptor beta chains follows, all from one sample in a study of blood T cell repertoires in COVID-19. Libraries were prepared by immunoSEQ multiplex PCR; TCRdb keeps only in-frame clonotypes and omits some of them. The sample lists around 300,000 clones, roughly nine tenths occurring once. The sample taken for sequencing was PBMCs or T cells enriched from blood (not recorded which). The source of these receptors is a woman between 18 and 29 years old who had recovered from COVID-19. Both conserved end residues are part of each CDR3. D genes are given only for firm matches. Size is omitted from some rows. Given values are once, few, many or a class for expanded clones.

>-|TRBV9|TRBJ1-4|-
TGTGCCAGCAGCGTAAGGTCAGGGGATGCAACTAATGAAAAACTGTTTTTT
CASSVRSGDATNEKLFF
>TRBD2|TRBV6-1|TRBJ2-3|-
TGTGCCAGCAGAGAAGGACTAGCGGGAGATACGCAGTATTTT
CASREGLAGDTQYF
>-|TRBV4-3|TRBJ1-2|-
TGCGCCAGCAGCCAACTTGGGGGGTTTTATGGCTACACCTTC
CASSQLGGFYGYTF
>TRBD2|TRBV5-1|TRBJ2-1|-
TGCGCCAGCAGCCTATCTCGGCTAGCGGGAGGTGTAAATGAGCAGTTCTTC
CASSLSRLAGGVNEQFF
>TRBD2|TRBV10-3|TRBJ2-5|-
TGTGCCATCAGTGAGCCGAATAGCGGGGGGGGAGAGACCCAGTACTTC
CAISEPNSGGGETQYF
>TRBD2|TRBV3-1/TRBV3-2|TRBJ2-7|-
TGTGCCAGCAGCCAAAGGACTAGCGGGAGGGCACAGCAGTACTTC
CASSQRTSGRAQQYF
>-|TRBV5-4|TRBJ1-2|-
TGTGCCAGCAGCTTGGACACAGGCTCCTATGGCTACACCTTC
CASSLDTGSYGYTF
>TRBD1|TRBV4-3|TRBJ2-7|-
TGCGCCAGCAGCCATTCCGGGACAGGGGCTTACGAGCAGTACTTC
CASSHSGTGAYEQYF
>TRBD1|TRBV18|TRBJ1-2|once
TGTGCCAGCTCGTCGGGACAGGGGGACTATGGCTACACCTTC
CASSSGQGDYGYTF
>TRBD2|TRBV5-4|TRBJ2-7|-
TGTGCCAGCAGCCCAGGGACTAGCGGGAGGTCGAGCTTC
CASSPGTSGRSSF
>-|TRBV13|TRBJ1-5|-
TGTGCCAGCAGCCCGACACCGAATCAGCCCCAGCATTTT
CASSPTPNQPQHF
>-|TRBV7-3|TRBJ2-3|-
TGTGCCAGCAGCTTAAATGCAGGGGCCCTCACAGATACGCAGTATTTT
CASSLNAGALTDTQYF
>-|TRBV12-3/TRBV12-4|TRBJ2-3|-
TGTGCCAGCAGTCGTATCACAGATACGCAGTATTTT
CASSRITDTQYF
>TRBD1|TRBV27|TRBJ2-1|-
TGTGCCAGCAGTTTATCGGTGATGGACAGGCGGCAGTTCTTC
CASSLSVMDRRQFF
>TRBD2|TRBV7-6|TRBJ2-7|-
TGTGCCAGCAGCTTAGAGAGCGGGACCTACGAGCAGTACTTC
CASSLESGTYEQYF
>-|TRBV19|TRBJ1-2|few
TGTGCCAGTAGTATAGCCAGACAACCGGGACACATCTATGGCTACACCTTC
CASSIARQPGHIYGYTF
>-|TRBV6-5|TRBJ2-1|-
TGTGCCAGCAGTTTTGGCGGGGAGGCCCTATACAATGAGCAGTTCTTC
CASSFGGEALYNEQFF
>TRBD2|TRBV7-9|TRBJ2-7|-
TGTGCCAGCAGCGCGACTAGCGGGCCCATATACGAGCAGTACTTC
CASSATSGPIYEQYF
>TRBD2|TRBV5-1|TRBJ2-7|once
TGCGCCAGCAGCGAGACTAGCGGGAGCTACGAGCAGTACTTC
CASSETSGSYEQYF
>-|TRBV18|TRBJ2-3|-
TGTGCCAGCTCACCACCCCCTAGCTCCCACACAGATACGCAGTATTTT
CASSPPPSSHTDTQYF
>-|TRBV4-1|TRBJ1-2|-
TGCGCCAGCAGCCAAGATCGGCGGCAGGGCTATGGCTACACCTTC
CASSQDRRQGYGYTF
>TRBD1|TRBV4-1|TRBJ2-7|-
TGCGCCAGCAGCCCCCGGGACAGGTCTGGTTACGAGCAGTACTTC
CASSPRDRSGYEQYF
>TRBD1|TRBV7-9|TRBJ2-7|many
TGTGCCAGCAGCTTAGATGCGGGACAGGGGAACGAGCAGTACTTC
CASSLDAGQGNEQYF
>-|TRBV6-5|TRBJ1-2|few
TGTGCCAGCAGTAGGACGGCTAGCGGGGAGGGCTACACCTTC
CASSRTASGEGYTF
>-|TRBV5-4|TRBJ2-3|-
TGTGCCAGCAGCTCCACGACAGATACCACAGATACGCAGTATTTT
CASSSTTDTTDTQYF
>TRBD2|TRBV27|TRBJ2-1|-
TGTGCCAGCAGTTTATGGCTAGCGGGGAGCAATGAGCAGTTCTTC
CASSLWLAGSNEQFF
>TRBD2|TRBV5-1|TRBJ2-5|-
TGCGCCAGCAGCATTCTAGCGGGGGTCCAAGAGACCCAGTACTTC
CASSILAGVQETQYF
>TRBD2|TRBV19|TRBJ2-3|-
TGTGCCAGTAGTCCCCGCGCACTAGCGGGGTCCACAGATACGCAGTATTTT
CASSPRALAGSTDTQYF
>TRBD1|TRBV2|TRBJ2-4|-
TGTGCCAGCAGGGGGACAGGGATAGCCAAAAACATTCAGTACTTC
CASRGTGIAKNIQYF
>TRBD1|TRBV27|TRBJ2-1|-
TGTGCCAGCAGTTCCGGGACAGGGGACAATGAGCAGTTCTTC
CASSSGTGDNEQFF
>TRBD1|TRBV6-5|TRBJ1-2|-
TGTGCCAGCAGTTTCGGACAGGGAGGATATGGCTACACCTTC
CASSFGQGGYGYTF
>TRBD2|TRBV27|TRBJ2-1|-
TGTGCCAGCAGACGACCTAGCGGGATGGGGAATGAGCAGTTCTTC
CASRRPSGMGNEQFF
>-|TRBV7-3|TRBJ2-1|-
TGTGCCAGCAGCTCCCCCCCCGCGCCTGAGCAGTTCTTC
CASSSPPAPEQFF
>-|TRBV5-6|TRBJ1-5|-
TGTGCCAGCAGCTTGAGGGGCCGGAGCAATCAGCCCCAGCATTTT
CASSLRGRSNQPQHF
>-|TRBV23-1|TRBJ2-7|-
TGCGCCAGCACCCTACGGAGGGGGGGCTACGAGCAGTACTTC
CASTLRRGGYEQYF
>-|TRBV5-4|TRBJ2-6|-
TGTGCCAGCAGCCGAGCCCCGTCAGGGGCCAACGTCCTGACTTTC
CASSRAPSGANVLTF
>TRBD2|TRBV29-1|TRBJ2-1|-
TGCAGCGTGGAGACTAGCGGGGCAGACAATGAGCAGTTCTTC
CSVETSGADNEQFF
>TRBD2|TRBV7-6|TRBJ2-2|-
TGTGCCAGCAGCTCCACTCCCTTGGGGCGGGGGAATACCGGGGAGCTGTTTTTT
CASSSTPLGRGNTGELFF
>TRBD2|TRBV6-5|TRBJ2-3|once
TGTGCCAGCAGTTACTCGAGCGGGAGTGGGACAGATACGCAGTATTTT
CASSYSSGSGTDTQYF
>TRBD1|TRBV25-1|TRBJ1-2|-
TGTGCCAGTGGACAGGAGGAGCGGGGCTACACCTTC
CASGQEERGYTF
>TRBD2|TRBV7-3|TRBJ2-1|once
TGTGCCAGCAGTTCGATCCCCACCAGCGGGAGGAATTACAATGAGCAGTTCTTC
CASSSIPTSGRNYNEQFF
>-|TRBV7-2|TRBJ2-5|-
TGTGCCAGCAGCGCGGGACCCGCCGCCCAAGAGACCCAGTACTTC
CASSAGPAAQETQYF
>-|TRBV4-1|TRBJ2-7|-
TGCGCCAGCAGCCAAGAGGGGGCTTGGACAGACAACTACGAGCAGTACTTC
CASSQEGAWTDNYEQYF
>-|TRBV7-9|TRBJ2-7|-
TGTGCCAGCAAAGGAGGGAGCGAGCAGTACTTC
CASKGGSEQYF
>TRBD2|TRBV28|TRBJ2-1|-
TGTGCCAGCAGTGGGACTAGCTCGAGCTCCTACAATGAGCAGTTCTTC
CASSGTSSSSYNEQFF
>TRBD2|TRBV25-1|TRBJ2-3|once
TGTGCCAGCAGTGACAACATAGGGACTAGCGGGAAGGATACGCAGTATTTT
CASSDNIGTSGKDTQYF
>TRBD1|TRBV5-1|TRBJ2-1|-
TGCGCCAGCAGCTTGGAGGACAGGGGCCTCGATGAGCAGTTCTTC
CASSLEDRGLDEQFF
>-|TRBV4-2|TRBJ2-1|-
TGTGCCAGCAGCCACCCGAGGACAGCCACGACCTACAATGAGCAGTTCTTC
CASSHPRTATTYNEQFF